This TCR beta chain was retrieved from a study of identical twins listed by TCRdb under 2016. With respect to the entire study: To test whether fetal clonotypes persist, the study used deep sequencing on TCR alpha and beta repertoires from monozygotic twins, unrelated adults of various ages, and cord blood. To rule out contamination, replicate twin experiments were performed at different times with different library preparation protocols. What the work shows at the level of the full study, not this receptor alone: Compared with coincidental sharing between unrelated individuals, out-of-frame TCR alpha sequences shared between twins showed an excess of sequences with low generation probability. Zero-insertion analyses could be partly confounded by invariant T cells such as MAIT and iNKT, although diverse VJ usage argued against such confounding for most clonotypes. Conclusions relied on cross-sectional statistical analysis, since the same donors could not be followed over many years. A weaker excess of twin sharing was found in beta out-of-frame sequences because the signal-to-noise ratio was lowered by fewer shared sequences. Abundant cord blood beta clonotypes had fewer insertions, young adult naive repertoires showed a similar but weaker trend, and memory repertoires showed no such trend. Out-of-frame TCR alpha sharing in monozygotic twins was systematically underestimated by recombination models, whereas sharing between unrelated individuals was in agreement with the recombination models.

From the cysteine up to the phenylalanine, the CDR3 has a length of 11 residues. Just the 33-base CDR3 DNA is kept, in frame starting at base 1. Taken from the germline V gene (reference sequence), the CDR1 and CDR2 loops are DFQATT and SNEGSKA. V sheds 6 bases and J sheds 6 bases, leaving 9 bases between their ends. Every donor in the study was a healthy Caucasian. Three pairs of female monozygotic twins, all aged 18 to 29 years, made up the twin cohort. CD4+ and CD8+ T cell populations were isolated with positive isolation kits from Invitrogen. As to this clonotype: Its specific antigen is unknown. No base quality values were provided; no much bigger clone lies one nucleotide off.

Preparation of the library involved 5' RACE. TCRdb shows the sequencer as Illumina HiSeq 2000. A universal primer binding site was introduced by template switching, and a unique molecular identifier was present in the final cDNA, enabling accurate counting of TCR cDNA molecules. Specific primers in the conserved constant-segment region were used to synthesize first-strand cDNA for the TCR alpha and beta chains. To control for contamination, each cDNA library was double barcoded with a SMART-Mk sample barcode plus Illumina barcodes. TruSeq adapter sequences, together with Illumina sample barcodes, were added in two successive PCR steps. TCR alpha and beta cDNA libraries were sequenced on the Illumina HiSeq platform with custom primers. The study's processing was this. MiGEC was used to process raw reads and extract unique molecular identifiers, and MiXCR was used to find CDR3 positions. For each individual, recombination models were inferred using an EM algorithm with the repgenHMM and IGoR tools. The tcR package in R was used for shared clonotype analysis, with sharing normalized by the product of cloneset sizes. To study raw recombination without the effects of thymic and clonal selection, out-of-frame nonproductive sequences were analyzed. Using fastp trimming at Q25 and MiXCR clonotype assembly, TCRdb reanalyzed the public sequencing data and kept in-frame beta chains. CDR3 protein sequences are deduplicated, and each keeps its most common genes and DNA. TCRdb's processing, not the authors', yielded these V and J calls. The sample profile shows around 490,000 distinct CDR3 sequences; around 22% of them were found once. Jointly, the top ten make up 0.4% to 0.6% of the sample.

This sample also appeared in a second study, on yellow fever vaccine responses in identical twins. The second study also describes: According to the authors, in identical twins the way T cells responded to vaccination appeared partly convergent and partly personalized. In identical twins, the study followed T cell clones that responded to the vaccine with precision.

The sample was CD4+ T cells sorted from blood. This receptor was taken from a woman aged 18-29 years in good health. The V and J segments used are TRBV20-1 and TRBJ2-1; no confident D gene assignment can be made. The bases are TGCAGTGCCGCTCACCGCAATGAGCAGTTCTTC. This codes for CSAAHRNEQFF.